This T cell receptor beta chain was recovered during a study of blood T cell repertoires in COVID-19. Study details: Acute and convalescent COVID-19 samples came from the United States, Italy and Spain. Sources were T cells, B-cell-depleted T cells, or PBMCs; the material itself was cDNA or gDNA.

In the original analysis: Amplification from reference gene primers served as the basis for estimated nucleated cell counts. Sequencing was performed with immunoSEQ multiplex PCR; in TCRdb, only in-frame clones are kept and a portion is missing. D and trimming come from the DNA, and the V and J calls and clone size come from that table. Among some 310,000 clones, over 75% were seen once, and the ten largest hold 1%. Trimming removed 3 bases from V and 2 bases from J, with 9 bases in between. Germline CDR1 is SGHKS and CDR2 is YYEKEE (reference sequence). The CDR3 spans 13 residues. This TCR derives from a man aged 50 or older with active or convalescent COVID-19. Sequencing was carried out using peripheral blood. The V and J genes are TRBV5-5 and TRBJ2-7, with D possibly TRBD1 on 6 matching bases. The CDR3 here is CASSSDRTYEQYF. The CDR3 region has the DNA TGTGCCAGCAGCTCAGACAGGACCTACGAGCAGTACTTC.